The clone carrying this T cell receptor (beta chain) was seen a few times. Preparation of the TCRbeta library involved a method that used unique molecular identifiers. TCRdb re-called the PCR reads with MiXCR, one entry per CDR3 protein. Here the sample spans about 460,000 distinct CDR3 sequences, approximately 13% being singletons. The data belong to a study of T-cell reconstitution after alpha-beta-depleted transplantation in children. The germline V and J ends were trimmed by 1 base and 3 bases, with 16 bases remaining between them. Germline V gene data show CDR1 as SGHVS and CDR2 as FQNEAQ. The CDR3 totals 16 residues.

The V gene is TRBV7-8, the J gene TRBJ2-7, with a weak D call TRBD2 (6 bases). This receptor was obtained from a human donor who donated a stem cell graft to a child with combined immunodeficiency. Sequenced material: PBMCs from the stem cell graft donor, taken from the stem cell graft. The CDR3 region has the DNA TGTGCCAGCAGCTTAGATAGGGGAGGACTGGGCTACGAGCAGTACTTC. It yields the protein CASSLDRGGLGYEQYF.